The T cell receptor beta chain under discussion was sequenced for a study of cytomegalovirus exposure and HLA in healthy donors. The donors were members of the roughly 130-subject validation cohort (separate from the roughly 670-subject first cohort). In germline, CDR1 is MDHEN, CDR2 SYDVKM. Trimming took 5 bases from V and 11 from J, leaving 12 bases between them. CDR3 length equals 12 residues. A note on this clone: Antigen specificity is unknown.

Sequencing used immunoSEQ multiplex PCR; TCRdb keeps in-frame clones, though not all of them. The sample holds 95,000 to 120,000 clones, approximately 85% seen once. General study findings and limits: A few chains tied to CMV proved CMV antigen-specific in vitro.

The chain employs TRBV28 and TRBJ1-4; no reliable D call. This receptor was taken from a woman aged 18-29 years in good health and CMV-seronegative. Input material: PBMCs. The DNA of the CDR3 is TGTGCCAGCAGTCCCCCCTTACAGAAACTGTTTTTT. Amino acid sequence: CASSPPLQKLFF.